One T cell receptor (beta chain) is described in this entry. The entry originates in a study of preoperative IRX-2 immunotherapy in early breast cancer. The CDR3 loop spans 16 amino acids. With 1 base removed from V and 6 bases from J, the gap between germline ends came to 16 bases. Germline V gene sequence: CDR1 SGHRS, CDR2 YFSETQ. Here immunoSEQ multiplex PCR was the method, and the copy in TCRdb shows in-frame clones only, minus some. The table lists roughly 99,000 clones, roughly 90% of them singletons. Noted treatment: preoperative locoregional IRX-2 cytokine immunotherapy. Preoperative locoregional IRX-2 cytokine immunotherapy was tested in the phase Ib source study.

The rearrangement joins TRBV5-1 to TRBJ2-2; D uncertain. The sequencing used tumor tissue, collected after IRX-2 immunotherapy. This clonotype originated in a human donor with breast cancer. In nucleotides, the CDR3 is TGCGCCAGCAGCTTGCCCATAGATGGCGGACCCGGGGAGCTGTTTTTT. This codes for CASSLPIDGGPGELFF.